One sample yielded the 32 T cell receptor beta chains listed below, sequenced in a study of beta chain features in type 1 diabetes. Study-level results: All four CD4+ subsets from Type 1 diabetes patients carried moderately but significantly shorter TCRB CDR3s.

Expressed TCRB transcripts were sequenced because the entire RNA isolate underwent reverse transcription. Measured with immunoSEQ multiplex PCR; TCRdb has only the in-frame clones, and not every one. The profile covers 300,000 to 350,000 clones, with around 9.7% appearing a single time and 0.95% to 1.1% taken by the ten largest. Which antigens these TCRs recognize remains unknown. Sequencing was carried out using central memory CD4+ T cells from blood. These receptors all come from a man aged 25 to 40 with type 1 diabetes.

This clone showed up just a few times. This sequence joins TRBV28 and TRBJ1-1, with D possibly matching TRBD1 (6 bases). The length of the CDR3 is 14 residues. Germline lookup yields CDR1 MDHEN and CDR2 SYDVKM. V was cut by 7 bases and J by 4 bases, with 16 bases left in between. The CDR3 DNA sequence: TGTGCCAGCACCTTAGGGGGGCTGGGCACTGAAGCTTTCTTT. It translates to CASTLGGLGTEAFF.

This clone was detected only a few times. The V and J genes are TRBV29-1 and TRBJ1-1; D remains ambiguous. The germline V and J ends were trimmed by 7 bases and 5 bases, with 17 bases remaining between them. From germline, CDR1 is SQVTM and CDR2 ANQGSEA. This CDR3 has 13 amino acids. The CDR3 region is CSAAVSTGTEAFF. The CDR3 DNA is TGCAGCGCTGCCGTCTCCACGGGGACTGAAGCTTTCTTT. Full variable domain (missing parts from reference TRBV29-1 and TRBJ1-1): SAVISQKPSRDICQRGTSLTIQCQVDSQVTMMFWYRQQPGQSLTLIATANQGSEATYESGFVIDKFPISRPNLTFSTLTVSNMSPEDSSIYLCSAAVSTGTEAFFGQGTRLTVV.

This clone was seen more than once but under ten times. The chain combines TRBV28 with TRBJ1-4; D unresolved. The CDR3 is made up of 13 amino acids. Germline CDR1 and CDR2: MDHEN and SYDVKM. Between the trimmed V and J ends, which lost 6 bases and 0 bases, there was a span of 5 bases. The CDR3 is CASRPATNEKLFF. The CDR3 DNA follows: TGTGCCAGCAGACCAGCAACTAATGAAAAACTGTTTTTT.

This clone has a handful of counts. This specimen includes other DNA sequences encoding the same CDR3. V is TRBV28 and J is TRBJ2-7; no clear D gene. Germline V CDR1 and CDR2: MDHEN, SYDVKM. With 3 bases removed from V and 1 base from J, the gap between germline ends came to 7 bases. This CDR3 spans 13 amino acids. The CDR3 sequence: CASSFGQSYEQYF. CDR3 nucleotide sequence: TGTGCCAGCAGTTTTGGTCAGTCCTACGAGCAGTACTTC. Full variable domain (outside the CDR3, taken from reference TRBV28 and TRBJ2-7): DVKVTQSSRYLVKRTGEKVFLECVQDMDHENMFWYRQDPGLGLRLIYFSYDVKMKEKGDIPEGYSVSREKKERFSLILESASTNQTSMYLCASSFGQSYEQYFGPGTRLTVT.

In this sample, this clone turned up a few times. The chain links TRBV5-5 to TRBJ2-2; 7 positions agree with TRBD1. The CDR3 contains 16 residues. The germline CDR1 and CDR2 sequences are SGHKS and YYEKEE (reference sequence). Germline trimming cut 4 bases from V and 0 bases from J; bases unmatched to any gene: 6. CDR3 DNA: TGTGCCAGCAGCCTCTCAACAGGGGCGAACACCGGGGAGCTGTTTTTT. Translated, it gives CASSLSTGANTGELFF.

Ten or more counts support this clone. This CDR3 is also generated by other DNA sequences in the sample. The chain's CDR3 is CASSFTGHYGYTF. Here the CDR3 DNA reads TGTGCCAGCAGCTTCACCGGGCACTATGGCTACACCTTC. This chain links TRBV7-9 with TRBJ1-2; D uncertain. V lost 3 bases, J lost 3 bases, and 8 bases lay in between. Germline V gene data show CDR1 as SEHNR and CDR2 as FQNEAQ (reference sequence). This CDR3 is 13 amino acids long. Full variable domain (remainder filled in from reference TRBV7-9 and TRBJ1-2): DTGVSQNPRHKITKRGQNVTFRCDPISEHNRLYWYRQTLGQGPEFLTYFQNEAQLEKSRLLSDRFSAERPKGSFSTLEIQRTEQGDSAMYLCASSFTGHYGYTFGSGTRLTVV.

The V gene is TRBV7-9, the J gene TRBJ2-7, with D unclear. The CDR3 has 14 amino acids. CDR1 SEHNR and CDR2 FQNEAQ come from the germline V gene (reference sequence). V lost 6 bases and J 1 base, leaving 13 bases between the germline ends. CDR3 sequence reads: CASRPVEVSYEQYF. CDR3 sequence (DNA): TGTGCCAGCAGGCCCGTCGAGGTATCCTACGAGCAGTACTTC.

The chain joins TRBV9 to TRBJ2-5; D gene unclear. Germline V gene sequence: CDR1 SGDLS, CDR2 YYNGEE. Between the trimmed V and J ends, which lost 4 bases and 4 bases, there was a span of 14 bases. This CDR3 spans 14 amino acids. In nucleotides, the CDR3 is TGTGCCAGCAGCCCCGGGTTGACTCGAGAGACCCAGTACTTC. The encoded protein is CASSPGLTRETQYF.

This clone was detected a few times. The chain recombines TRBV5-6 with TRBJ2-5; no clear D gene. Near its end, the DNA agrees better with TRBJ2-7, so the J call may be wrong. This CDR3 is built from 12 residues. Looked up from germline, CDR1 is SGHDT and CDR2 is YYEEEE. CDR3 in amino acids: CASSLGRYEQYF. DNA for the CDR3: TGTGCCAGCAGCTTGGGTCGGTACGAGCAGTACTTC.

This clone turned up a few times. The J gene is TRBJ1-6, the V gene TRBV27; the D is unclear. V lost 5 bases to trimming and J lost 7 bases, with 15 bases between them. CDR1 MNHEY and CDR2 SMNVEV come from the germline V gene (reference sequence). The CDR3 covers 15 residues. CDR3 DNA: TGTGCCAGCAGTACCCAGACAAATGGGAATTCACCCCTCCACTTT. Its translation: CASSTQTNGNSPLHF.

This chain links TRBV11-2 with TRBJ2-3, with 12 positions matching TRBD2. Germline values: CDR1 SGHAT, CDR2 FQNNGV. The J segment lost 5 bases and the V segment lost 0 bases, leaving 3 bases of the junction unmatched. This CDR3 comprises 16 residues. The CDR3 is CASSLELAGGLDTQYF. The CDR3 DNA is TGTGCCAGCAGCTTAGAACTAGCGGGGGGCCTAGATACGCAGTATTTT.

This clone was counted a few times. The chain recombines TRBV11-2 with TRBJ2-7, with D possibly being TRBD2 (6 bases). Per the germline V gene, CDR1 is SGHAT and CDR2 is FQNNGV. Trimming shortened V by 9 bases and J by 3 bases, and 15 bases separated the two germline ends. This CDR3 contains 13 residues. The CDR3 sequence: CASNTQAGYEQYF. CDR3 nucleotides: TGTGCCAGTAATACTCAAGCGGGCTACGAGCAGTACTTC.

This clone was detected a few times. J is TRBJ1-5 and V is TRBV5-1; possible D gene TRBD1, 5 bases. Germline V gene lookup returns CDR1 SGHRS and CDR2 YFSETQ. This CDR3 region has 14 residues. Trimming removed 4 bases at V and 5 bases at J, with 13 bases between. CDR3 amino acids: CASSPDSGDQPQHF. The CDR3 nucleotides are TGCGCCAGCAGCCCAGACAGTGGAGATCAGCCCCAGCATTTT.

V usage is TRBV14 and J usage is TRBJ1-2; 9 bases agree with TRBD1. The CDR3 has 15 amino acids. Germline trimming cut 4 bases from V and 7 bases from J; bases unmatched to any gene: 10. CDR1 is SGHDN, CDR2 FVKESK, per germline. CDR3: CASSLPGTGRGGYTF. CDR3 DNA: TGTGCCAGCAGCCTCCCCGGGACAGGGCGGGGTGGCTACACCTTC.

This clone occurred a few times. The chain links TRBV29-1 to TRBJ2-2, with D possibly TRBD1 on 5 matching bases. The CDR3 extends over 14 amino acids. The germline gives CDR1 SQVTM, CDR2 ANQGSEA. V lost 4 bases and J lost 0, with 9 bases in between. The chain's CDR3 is CSVGDSSNTGELFF. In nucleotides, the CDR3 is TGCAGCGTTGGAGACAGTTCGAACACCGGGGAGCTGTTTTTT.

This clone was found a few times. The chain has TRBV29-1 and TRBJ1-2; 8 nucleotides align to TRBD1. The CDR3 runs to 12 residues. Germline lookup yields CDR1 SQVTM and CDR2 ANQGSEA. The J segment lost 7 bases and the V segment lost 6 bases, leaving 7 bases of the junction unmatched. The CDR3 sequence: CSVADRDAGYTF. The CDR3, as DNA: TGCAGCGTCGCGGACAGGGATGCTGGCTACACCTTC.

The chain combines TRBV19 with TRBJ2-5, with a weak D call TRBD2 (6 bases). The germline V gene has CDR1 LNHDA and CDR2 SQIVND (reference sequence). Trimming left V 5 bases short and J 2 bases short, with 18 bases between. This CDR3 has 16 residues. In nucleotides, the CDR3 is TGTGCCAGTAGTGGCTTACCCGGGACTCTACAAGAGACCCAGTACTTC. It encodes CASSGLPGTLQETQYF.

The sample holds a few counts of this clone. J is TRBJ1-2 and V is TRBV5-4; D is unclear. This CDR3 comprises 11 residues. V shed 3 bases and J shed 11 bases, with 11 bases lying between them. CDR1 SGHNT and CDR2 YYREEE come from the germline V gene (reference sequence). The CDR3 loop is CASSSNWGYTF. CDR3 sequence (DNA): TGTGCCAGCAGCTCCAACTGGGGATACACCTTC.

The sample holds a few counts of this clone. The CDR3 DNA reads as TGTGCCAGCAGCAGAACGGACAGGGGATACGAGCAGTACTTC. Translation: CASSRTDRGYEQYF. The V and J genes are TRBV6-6 and TRBJ2-7; 9 bases agree with TRBD1. The V gene's germline CDR1 is MNHNY and CDR2 SVGAGI (reference sequence). V was clipped by 6 bases and J by 4 bases; unmatched bases: 7. The CDR3 length is 14 residues.

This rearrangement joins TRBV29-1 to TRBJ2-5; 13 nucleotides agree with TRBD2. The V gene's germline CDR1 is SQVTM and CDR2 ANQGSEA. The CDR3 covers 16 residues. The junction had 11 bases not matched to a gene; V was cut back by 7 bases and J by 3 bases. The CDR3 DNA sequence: TGCAGCGCCAGACTAGCGGGGGGCAGTTCGGAAGAGACCCAGTACTTC. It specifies CSARLAGGSSEETQYF.

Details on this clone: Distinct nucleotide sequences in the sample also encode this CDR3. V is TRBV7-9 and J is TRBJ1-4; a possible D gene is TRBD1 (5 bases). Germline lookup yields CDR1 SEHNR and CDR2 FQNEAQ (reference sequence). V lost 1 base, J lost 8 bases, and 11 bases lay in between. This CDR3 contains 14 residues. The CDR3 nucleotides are TGTGCCAGCAGCTTAGGCCAGGGTGAGGAAAAACTGTTTTTT. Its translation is CASSLGQGEEKLFF. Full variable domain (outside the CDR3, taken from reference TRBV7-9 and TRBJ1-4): DTGVSQNPRHKITKRGQNVTFRCDPISEHNRLYWYRQTLGQGPEFLTYFQNEAQLEKSRLLSDRFSAERPKGSFSTLEIQRTEQGDSAMYLCASSLGQGEEKLFFGSGTQLSVL.

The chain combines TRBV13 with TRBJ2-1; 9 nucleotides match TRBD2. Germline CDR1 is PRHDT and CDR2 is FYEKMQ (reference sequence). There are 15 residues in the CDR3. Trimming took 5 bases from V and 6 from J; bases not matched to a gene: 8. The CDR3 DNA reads TGTGCCAGCAGCGACACTAGCGGGTCTTCCAATGAGCAGTTCTTC. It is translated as CASSDTSGSSNEQFF.

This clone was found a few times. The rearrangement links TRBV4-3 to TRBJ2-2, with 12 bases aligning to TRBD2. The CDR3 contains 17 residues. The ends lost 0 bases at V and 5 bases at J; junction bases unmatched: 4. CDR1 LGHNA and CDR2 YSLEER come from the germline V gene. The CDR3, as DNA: TGCGCCAGCAGCCAAGACACTAGCGGGGGGCGAACCGGGGAGCTGTTTTTT. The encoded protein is CASSQDTSGGRTGELFF.

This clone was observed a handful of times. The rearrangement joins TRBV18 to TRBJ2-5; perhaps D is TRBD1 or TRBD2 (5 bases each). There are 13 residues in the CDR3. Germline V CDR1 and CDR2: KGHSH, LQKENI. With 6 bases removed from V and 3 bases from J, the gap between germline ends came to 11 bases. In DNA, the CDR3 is TGTGCCAGCTCGTTGGGGGTAGAAGAGACCCAGTACTTC. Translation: CASSLGVEETQYF.

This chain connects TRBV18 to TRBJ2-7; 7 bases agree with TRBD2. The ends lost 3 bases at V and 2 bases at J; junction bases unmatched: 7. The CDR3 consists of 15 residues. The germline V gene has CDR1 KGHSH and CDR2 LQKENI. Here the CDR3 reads CASSPLGGIPYEQYF. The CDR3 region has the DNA TGTGCCAGCTCACCTCTCGGGGGGATTCCCTACGAGCAGTACTTC.

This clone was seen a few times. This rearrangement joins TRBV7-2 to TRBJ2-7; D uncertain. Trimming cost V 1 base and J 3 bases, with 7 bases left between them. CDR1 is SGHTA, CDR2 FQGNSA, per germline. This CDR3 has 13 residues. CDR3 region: CASSLENGYEQYF. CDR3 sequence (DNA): TGTGCCAGCAGCTTAGAGAACGGCTACGAGCAGTACTTC.

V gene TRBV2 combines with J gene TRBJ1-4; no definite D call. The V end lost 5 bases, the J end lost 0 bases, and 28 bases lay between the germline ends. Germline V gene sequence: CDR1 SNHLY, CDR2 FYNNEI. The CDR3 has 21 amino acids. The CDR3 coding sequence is TGTGCCAGCAGTTTATCAACAGCTTCTACCGTACTAGTTGCAACTAATGAAAAACTGTTTTTT. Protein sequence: CASSLSTASTVLVATNEKLFF. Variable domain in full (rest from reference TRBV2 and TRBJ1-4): EPEVTQTPSHQVTQMGQEVILRCVPISNHLYFYWYRQILGQKVEFLVSFYNNEISEKSEIFDDQFSVERPDGSNFTLKIRSTKLEDSAMYFCASSLSTASTVLVATNEKLFFGSGTQLSVL.

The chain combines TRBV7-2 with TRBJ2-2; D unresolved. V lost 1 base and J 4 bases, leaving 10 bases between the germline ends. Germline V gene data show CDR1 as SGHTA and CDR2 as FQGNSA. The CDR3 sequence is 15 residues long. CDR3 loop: CASSLVSAGTGELFF. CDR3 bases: TGTGCCAGCAGCTTAGTTTCGGCCGGCACCGGGGAGCTGTTTTTT.

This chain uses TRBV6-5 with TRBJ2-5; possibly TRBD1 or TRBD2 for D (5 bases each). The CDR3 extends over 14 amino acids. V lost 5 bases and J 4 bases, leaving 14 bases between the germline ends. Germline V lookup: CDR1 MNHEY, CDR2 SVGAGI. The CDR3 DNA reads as TGTGCCAGCAGTCCGGGACGATGGGCAGAGACCCAGTACTTC. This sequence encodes CASSPGRWAETQYF.

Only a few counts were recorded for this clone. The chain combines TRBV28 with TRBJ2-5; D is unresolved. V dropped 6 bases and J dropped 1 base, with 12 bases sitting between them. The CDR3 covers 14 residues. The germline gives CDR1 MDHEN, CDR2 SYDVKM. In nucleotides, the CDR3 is TGTGCCAGCAGGGTCGCCGGCTTCCAAGAGACCCAGTACTTC. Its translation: CASRVAGFQETQYF.

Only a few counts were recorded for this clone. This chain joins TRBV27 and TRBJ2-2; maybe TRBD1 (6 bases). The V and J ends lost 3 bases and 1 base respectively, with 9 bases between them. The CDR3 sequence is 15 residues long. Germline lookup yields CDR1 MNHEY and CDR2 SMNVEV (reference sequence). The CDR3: CASSFGQLNTGELFF. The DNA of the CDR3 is TGTGCCAGCAGTTTCGGACAGTTGAACACCGGGGAGCTGTTTTTT.

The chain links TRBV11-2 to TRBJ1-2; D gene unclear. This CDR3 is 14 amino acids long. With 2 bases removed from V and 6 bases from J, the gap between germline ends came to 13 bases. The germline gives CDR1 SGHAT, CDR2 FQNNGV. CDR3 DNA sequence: TGTGCCAGCAGCTTACTGCGAGGGATCGATGGCTACACCTTC. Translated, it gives CASSLLRGIDGYTF.